This TCR beta chain derives from a study of shared clonotypes between healthy human individuals. Study background: A couple of female and a few male donors aged 18 to 49 were enrolled. Findings and caveats of the study: Among donors, the sharing of clonotypes was expected to be influenced by sequencing depth.

TCRdb keeps only in-frame clones here, not all; method: immunoSEQ multiplex PCR. Of approximately 500,000 clones in the sample, 78% are singletons; the top ten hold around 12%. The germline V gene has CDR1 MDHEN and CDR2 SYDVKM. Trimming removed 8 bases from V and 0 bases from J, with 1 base in between. This CDR3 comprises 11 residues. This clone was detected only a few times. The antigen remains undetermined. Sequencing used PBMCs. This sequence joins TRBV28 and TRBJ1-4; the D is unclear. The source of this sequence is a woman between 40 and 50 years old in good health. Some clones in this sample may be carry-over from other donors' samples. In DNA form, the CDR3 reads TGTGCCAGCGCAACTAATGAAAAACTGTTTTTT. It encodes CASATNEKLFF.